The entry that follows covers one T cell receptor (beta chain) sequence. This clone was detected only once. Its binding antigen is unknown. Per-base qualities were not stored, and no clone one base away is much larger. Collaborating institutions collected whole blood in K2EDTA tubes following their own protocols. For TCRbeta analysis, collaborators shipped samples as frozen whole blood, isolated PBMCs, or DNA extracted from either of those sample types. This sample stems from a study of blood T cell repertoires in COVID-19 (dated by TCRdb to 2018 to 2021). About the full investigation: Samples from collaborators originated in the United States, Italy and Spain and spanned both the acute and convalescent phases of COVID-19. The material from the prospective study consisted of cDNA or gDNA derived from T cells, B-cell-depleted T cells, or PBMCs. Deeply sampled blood TCRbeta repertoires from subjects exposed to, actively infected with, or recovered from COVID-19 were included in the dataset. The repertoires were released in a freely available public database meant as a resource for research on the immune response to SARS-CoV-2. The samples were drawn from the first 160 participants of the ongoing ImmuneRACE study and from roughly 1,300 subjects provided by 6 global collaborators. Nearly every sample came with metadata listing a de-identified subject ID, COVID-19 status, age in years and sex. Where available, HLA class I and class II types were taken from metadata supplied by the sample provider and were not determined by assay-based typing. Overall study results and their limits: How much clinical and demographic metadata was included differed by source and by participant, and the metadata was provided uncurated.

The immunoSEQ Assay, a bias-controlled multiplex PCR, was used to amplify TCRbeta CDR3 regions from genomic DNA. In the paper's pipeline: The number of nucleated cells in each sample was estimated by amplification of reference gene primers within the assay. Sequence reads were collapsed and filtered to measure the absolute abundance of every unique TCRbeta CDR3 rearrangement. For each sample, productive Simpson clonality was calculated as the square root of Simpson's diversity index across productive rearrangements. TCRdb limited this immuneACCESS table to in-frame rearrangements with V and J called. A share of clones is missing; checked studies link under half to unresolved V genes, and the rest is unexplained. That table supplies the V and J calls and clone size; D and trimming were determined from the DNA. The sample data list 95,000 to 150,000 clones, and over 70% of these were observed just once. The ten largest clones take up approximately 5.8% of the sample.

The germline V gene provides CDR1 MGHRA and CDR2 YSYEKL. From the cysteine through the phenylalanine, the CDR3 covers 18 amino acids. The read is trimmed to its CDR3 DNA, 54 bases read in frame from base 1. V trim: 0 bases; J trim: 5 bases; unmatched bases: 7. This TCR was sampled from a man older than 75 with active or convalescent COVID-19. This chain is built from TRBV4-1 and TRBJ2-2, and 12 bases in between align with TRBD2. The sequenced sample was peripheral blood. The bases are TGCGCCAGCAGCCAAGATGGGCTAGCGGGGGGGCGAACCGGGGAGCTGTTTTTT. Its protein reads: CASSQDGLAGGRTGELFF.